This T cell receptor beta chain was recorded in a study of blood T cell repertoires in COVID-19. Across the whole study: Donors in the United States, Italy and Spain gave samples during acute or convalescent COVID-19.

The CDR3 has 13 residues. V was clipped by 3 bases and J by 3 bases, with 8 bases between them. Germline V gene data show CDR1 as SGHAT and CDR2 as FQNNGV. Repertoires were generated with immunoSEQ multiplex PCR, while TCRdb's copy carries only in-frame clones and drops some. The sample lists 20,000 to 30,000 clones, 92% occurring once. V usage is TRBV11-2 and J usage is TRBJ1-1; D is ambiguous. This TCR derives from a human donor in a cohort sampled during active COVID-19. Sequenced sample: peripheral blood. CDR3 in DNA: TGTGCCAGCAGCTTCATAGAAGACACTGAAGCTTTCTTT. Amino acids: CASSFIEDTEAFF.